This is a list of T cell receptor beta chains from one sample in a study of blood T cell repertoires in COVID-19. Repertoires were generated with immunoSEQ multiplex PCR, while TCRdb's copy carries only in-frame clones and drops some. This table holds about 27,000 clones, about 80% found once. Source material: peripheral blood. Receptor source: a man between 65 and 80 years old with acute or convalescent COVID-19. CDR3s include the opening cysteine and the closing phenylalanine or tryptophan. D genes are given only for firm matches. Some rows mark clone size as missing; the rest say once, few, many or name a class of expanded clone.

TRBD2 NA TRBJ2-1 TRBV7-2 CASSLGQVRGGHNEQFF TGTGCCAGCAGCTTAGGGCAAGTGCGGGGGGGCCACAATGAGCAGTTCTTC
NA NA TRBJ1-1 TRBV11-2 CASSLTGTNTEAFF TGTGCCAGCAGCTTAACAGGGACGAACACTGAAGCTTTCTTT
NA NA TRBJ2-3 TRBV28 CASSLVLGGLADTQYF TGTGCCAGCAGTTTAGTACTAGGAGGGTTGGCAGATACGCAGTATTTT
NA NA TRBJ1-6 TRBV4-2 CASSQDDTPVNSPLHF TGTGCCAGCAGCCAAGATGACACCCCGGTAAATTCACCCCTCCACTTT
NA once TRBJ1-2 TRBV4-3 CASSQGSGYTF TGCGCCAGCAGCCAAGGGAGTGGCTACACCTTC
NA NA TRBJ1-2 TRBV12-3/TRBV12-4 CASSPRSNYGYTF TGTGCCAGCAGTCCCAGGTCCAACTATGGCTACACCTTC
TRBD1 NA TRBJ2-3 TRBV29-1 CSAIRDRGGYTQYF TGCAGCGCCATCCGGGACAGGGGTGGTTATACGCAGTATTTT
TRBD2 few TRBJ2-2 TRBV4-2 CASSQDDYAGETGELFF TGTGCCAGCAGCCAAGATGACTATGCGGGGGAGACCGGGGAGCTGTTTTTT
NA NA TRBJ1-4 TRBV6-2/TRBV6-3 CASSYRGINEKLFF TGTGCCAGCAGTTACCGGGGGATTAATGAAAAACTGTTTTTT
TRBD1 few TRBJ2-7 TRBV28 CASKPTGESSYEQYF TGTGCCAGCAAGCCGACAGGGGAGAGCTCCTACGAGCAGTACTTC
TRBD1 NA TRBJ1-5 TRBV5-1 CASSPDRNQPQHF TGCGCCAGCAGCCCGGACAGGAATCAGCCCCAGCATTTT
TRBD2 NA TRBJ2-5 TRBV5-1 CASSLSGGRETQYF TGCGCCAGCAGCTTAAGCGGGGGACGGGAGACCCAGTACTTC
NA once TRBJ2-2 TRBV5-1 CASSQEGVNTGELFF TGCGCCAGCAGCCAAGAGGGCGTAAACACCGGGGAGCTGTTTTTT
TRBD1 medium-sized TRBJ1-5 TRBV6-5 CASSPWGQGSQPQHF TGTGCCAGCAGTCCCTGGGGACAGGGAAGTCAGCCCCAGCATTTT
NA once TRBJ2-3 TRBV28 CASSFPGIGPRTDTQYF TGTGCCAGCAGTTTTCCCGGGATCGGACCGCGCACAGATACGCAGTATTTT
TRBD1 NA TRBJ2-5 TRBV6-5 CASRRQGKETQYF TGTGCCAGCAGACGACAGGGGAAGGAGACCCAGTACTTC
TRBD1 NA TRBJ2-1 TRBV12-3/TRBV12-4 CASSRRGQREQFF TGTGCCAGCAGTCGAAGGGGGCAGAGAGAGCAGTTCTTC
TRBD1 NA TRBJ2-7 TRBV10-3 CAISEYGQGQGYEQYF TGTGCCATCAGTGAGTATGGCCAGGGACAGGGCTACGAGCAGTACTTC
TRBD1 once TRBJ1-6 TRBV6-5 CASSYGGQGESSPLHF TGTGCCAGCAGTTACGGAGGACAGGGGGAGAGTTCACCCCTCCACTTT
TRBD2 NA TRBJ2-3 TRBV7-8 CASSLISGGETDTQYF TGTGCCAGCAGCTTAATTAGCGGGGGGGAAACAGATACGCAGTATTTT
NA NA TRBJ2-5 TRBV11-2 CASSLGTAGSQETQYF TGTGCCAGCAGCTTAGGTACCGCGGGGTCTCAAGAGACCCAGTACTTC
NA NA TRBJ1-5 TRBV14 CASSQGHNQPQHF TGTGCCAGCAGCCAAGGACACAATCAGCCCCAGCATTTT
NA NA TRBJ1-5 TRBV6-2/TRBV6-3 CASSYFGQVNQPQHF TGTGCCAGCAGTTACTTTGGCCAGGTCAATCAGCCCCAGCATTTT
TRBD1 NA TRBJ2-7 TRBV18 CASSPGTGTYEQYF TGTGCCAGCTCCCCCGGGACAGGGACTTACGAGCAGTACTTC
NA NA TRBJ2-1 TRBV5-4 CASSPVGGDEQFF TGTGCCAGCTCTCCAGTAGGGGGGGATGAGCAGTTCTTC
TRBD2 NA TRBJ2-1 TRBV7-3 CASSPGGTSGRYNEQFF TGTGCCAGCAGTCCAGGCGGGACTAGCGGGCGCTACAATGAGCAGTTCTTC
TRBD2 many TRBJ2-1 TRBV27 CASSFSQALAGRKNEQFF TGTGCCAGCAGTTTTTCCCAGGCCCTAGCGGGACGGAAGAATGAGCAGTTCTTC
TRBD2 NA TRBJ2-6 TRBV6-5 CASTGRGANVLTF TGTGCCAGCACCGGGAGGGGGGCCAACGTCCTGACTTTC
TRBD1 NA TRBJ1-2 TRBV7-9 CASSLRGQELNGYTF TGTGCCAGCAGCTTAAGAGGACAGGAGCTAAATGGCTACACCTTC
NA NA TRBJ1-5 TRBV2 CASSYREGLSNQPQHF TGTGCCAGCAGTTACAGGGAGGGACTGAGCAATCAGCCCCAGCATTTT
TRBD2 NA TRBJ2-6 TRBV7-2 CASSLPGGIRSGANVLTF TGTGCCAGCAGCTTACCGGGGGGAATTCGATCTGGGGCCAACGTCCTGACTTTC
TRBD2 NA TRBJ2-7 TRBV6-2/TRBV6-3 CASSSSGGSYEQYF TGTGCCAGCAGTTCTAGCGGGGGCTCCTACGAGCAGTACTTC
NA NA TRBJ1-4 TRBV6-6 CASSRGGSTNEKLFF TGTGCCAGCAGCCGGGGAGGCTCAACTAATGAAAAACTGTTTTTT
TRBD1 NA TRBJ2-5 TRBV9 CASSVRQGRETQYF TGTGCCAGCAGCGTACGACAGGGGCGGGAGACCCAGTACTTC
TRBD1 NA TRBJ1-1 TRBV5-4 CASSLGGAYFMNTEAFF TGTGCCAGCAGTTTAGGGGGCGCTTACTTCATGAACACTGAAGCTTTCTTT
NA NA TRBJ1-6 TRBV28 CASWDSRGSGSPLHF TGTGCCAGCTGGGATTCCAGGGGAAGCGGTTCACCCCTCCACTTT
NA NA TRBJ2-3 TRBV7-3 CASSPGGHRGTDTQYF TGTGCCAGCAGCCCCGGGGGGCACAGGGGCACAGATACGCAGTATTTT
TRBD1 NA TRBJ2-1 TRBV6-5 CASSTGTGGRDEQFF TGTGCCAGCAGCACCGGGACAGGGGGCCGGGATGAGCAGTTCTTC
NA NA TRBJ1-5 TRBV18 CASSAGYSNQPQHF TGTGCCAGCTCAGCGGGTTATAGCAATCAGCCCCAGCATTTT
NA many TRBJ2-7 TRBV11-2 CASSLGADYTYEQYF TGTGCCAGCAGCTTAGGCGCTGACTATACCTACGAGCAGTACTTC
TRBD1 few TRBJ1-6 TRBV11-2 CASSFSQGYLHF TGTGCCAGCAGCTTCTCACAGGGGTACCTCCACTTT
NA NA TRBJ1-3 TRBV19 CASSIDGRGNTIYF TGTGCCAGTAGTATAGATGGCCGAGGAAACACCATATATTTT
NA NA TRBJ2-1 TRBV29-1 CSAELGLEEQFF TGCAGCGCTGAGCTGGGACTGGAGGAGCAGTTCTTC
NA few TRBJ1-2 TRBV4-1 CASSLTGTPVYTF TGCGCCAGCAGCCTTACCGGGACACCGGTCTACACCTTC
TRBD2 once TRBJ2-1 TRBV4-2 CASSQDQRGDYNEQFF TGTGCCAGCAGCCAAGACCAGCGGGGGGATTACAATGAGCAGTTCTTC
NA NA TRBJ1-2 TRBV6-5 CASSPPEAEVSGYTF TGTGCCAGCAGTCCCCCCGAGGCTGAAGTGAGTGGCTACACCTTC
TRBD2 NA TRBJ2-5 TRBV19 CASSAGAGGLETQYF TGTGCCAGTAGTGCCGGTGCGGGGGGGCTTGAGACCCAGTACTTC
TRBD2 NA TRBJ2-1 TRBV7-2 CASSPGTSGYNEQFF TGTGCCAGCAGCCCCGGGACTAGCGGCTACAATGAGCAGTTCTTC
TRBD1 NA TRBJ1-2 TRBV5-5 CASSPDRGSYGYTF TGTGCCAGCAGCCCGGACAGGGGCAGCTATGGCTACACCTTC
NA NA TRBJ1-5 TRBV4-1 CASSQESGVNQPQHF TGCGCCAGCAGCCAAGAATCGGGGGTTAATCAGCCCCAGCATTTT
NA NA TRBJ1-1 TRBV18 CASSPERSTEAFF TGTGCCAGCTCACCAGAGCGGTCAACTGAAGCTTTCTTT
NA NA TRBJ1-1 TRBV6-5 CASSYSRVREAFF TGTGCCAGCAGTTACTCGAGAGTGCGTGAAGCTTTCTTT
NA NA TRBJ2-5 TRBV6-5 CASSYRGAGGETQYF TGTGCCAGCAGTTACCGAGGGGCAGGAGGGGAGACCCAGTACTTC
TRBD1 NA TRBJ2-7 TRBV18 CASSLGTGYEQYF TGTGCCAGCTCACTCGGGACAGGTTACGAGCAGTACTTC
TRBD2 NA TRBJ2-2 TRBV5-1 CASRPTSGVLTGELFF TGCGCCAGCAGGCCCACTAGCGGGGTACTCACCGGGGAGCTGTTTTTT
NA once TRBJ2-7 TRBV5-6 CASSLAGVSRHEQYF TGTGCCAGCAGCTTGGCGGGGGTCTCGAGGCACGAGCAGTACTTC
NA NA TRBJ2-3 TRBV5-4 CASSSSTDTQYF TGTGCCAGCAGCTCTAGCACAGATACGCAGTATTTT
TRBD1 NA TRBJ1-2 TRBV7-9 CASKAGGNGYTF TGTGCCAGCAAGGCAGGGGGCAATGGCTACACCTTC
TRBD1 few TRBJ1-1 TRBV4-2 CASSPTRAGGRTEAFF TGTGCCAGCAGCCCGACGCGGGCAGGGGGCAGAACTGAAGCTTTCTTT
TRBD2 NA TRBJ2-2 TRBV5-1 CASSLAGGPSGELFF TGCGCCAGCAGCCTAGCGGGAGGGCCCAGCGGGGAGCTGTTTTTT